Sequencing of this T cell receptor beta chain was carried out in a study of T cell changes during pregnancy in multiple sclerosis. The table came from immunoSEQ multiplex PCR; TCRdb's copy has only in-frame clones and leaves some out. Of roughly 48,000 clones listed, 80% to 95% are singletons. This CDR3 spans 17 amino acids. CDR1 is KGHSH, CDR2 LQKENI, per germline. Unmatched junction bases numbered 14, after V lost 6 bases and J lost 2 bases. This clonotype was sampled from a female donor with multiple sclerosis, enrolled in a pregnancy study. The genes are TRBV18 and TRBJ2-5, with 8 bases lining up with TRBD1. The sequenced sample was CD4+ T cells from peripheral blood mononuclear cells, obtained in the third trimester of pregnancy. The CDR3 DNA sequence: TGTGCCAGCTCCATGTACCTGGGGACAGGCAAACAAGAGACCCAGTACTTC. As protein: CASSMYLGTGKQETQYF.